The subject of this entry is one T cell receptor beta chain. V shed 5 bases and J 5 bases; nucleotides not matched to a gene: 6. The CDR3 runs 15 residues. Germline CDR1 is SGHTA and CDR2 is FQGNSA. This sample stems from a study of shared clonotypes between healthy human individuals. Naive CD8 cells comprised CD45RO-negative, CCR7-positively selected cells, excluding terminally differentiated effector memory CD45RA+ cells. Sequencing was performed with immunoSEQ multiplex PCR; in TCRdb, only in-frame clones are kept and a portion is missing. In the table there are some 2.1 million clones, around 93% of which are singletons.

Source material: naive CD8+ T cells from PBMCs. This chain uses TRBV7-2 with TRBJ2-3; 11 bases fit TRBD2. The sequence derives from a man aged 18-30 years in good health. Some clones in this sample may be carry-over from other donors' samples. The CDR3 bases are TGTGCCAGCAGCCCTCTAGCGGGAGGAAGAGATACGCAGTATTTT. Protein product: CASSPLAGGRDTQYF.